Below are 30 T cell receptor beta chains sequenced from a single sample in a study of T cells after posttransplantation cyclophosphamide. The repertoire was sequenced with immunoSEQ multiplex PCR; TCRdb's copy has only in-frame clones and lacks some. This repertoire shows around 6,900 clones, roughly 98% found once; its top ten account for 0.5% to 0.65%. Sequenced: naive CD8+ T cells sorted from PBMCs. The receptors shown here come from a woman aged 25 to 45 in good health and a related stem cell transplant donor.

This rearrangement joins TRBV4-1 to TRBJ2-1; TRBD1 matches at 11 bases. The CDR3 covers 15 residues. The V gene end was trimmed by 5 bases and the J gene end by 5 bases; junction bases not matched to a gene: 5. From germline, CDR1 is MGHRA and CDR2 YSYEKL. CDR3 nucleotides: TGCGCCAGCAGCTACTCGGGACAGGGGGACAATGAGCAGTTCTTC. Amino acid sequence: CASSYSGQGDNEQFF.

There are a few counts of this clone. Relative to the germline gene, one junction end is altered; a read error may explain this. The rearrangement links TRBV5-5 to TRBJ1-1; possible D gene TRBD1, 5 bases. The CDR3 is 13 residues long. CDR1 SGHKS and CDR2 YYEKEE come from the germline V gene (reference sequence). As DNA, the CDR3 is TGTGCCAGCAACTTGCAGGGGAACACTGAAGCTTTCTTT. As protein: CASNLQGNTEAFF.

This chain joins TRBV7-9 and TRBJ2-1, with 10 nucleotides matching TRBD2. The CDR3 totals 16 residues. Germline-derived CDR1 and CDR2 are SEHNR and FQNEAQ (reference sequence). V was clipped by 5 bases and J by 4 bases; unmatched bases: 8. The DNA of the CDR3 is TGTGCCAGCAGCGCTACCGGGACTAGCGCATACAATGAGCAGTTCTTC. Protein: CASSATGTSAYNEQFF.

The chain recombines TRBV6-5 with TRBJ2-7, with a weak D call TRBD1 (6 bases). The CDR3 is 15 amino acids. Between the trimmed V and J ends, which lost 0 bases and 3 bases, there was a span of 12 bases. Germline V gene data show CDR1 as MNHEY and CDR2 as SVGAGI. In DNA, the CDR3 is TGTGCCAGCAGTTACTCGCCCAGGACAGTCTACGAGCAGTACTTC. Its translation: CASSYSPRTVYEQYF.

V usage is TRBV4-3 and J usage is TRBJ1-3, with D tentatively TRBD1 (6 bases). CDR3 length: 14 residues. Trimming cost V 3 bases and J 4 bases, with 10 bases left between them. CDR1 LGHNA and CDR2 YSLEER come from the germline V gene. The CDR3 bases are TGCGCCAGCAGCCAGGGGGGGCTCGGAAACACCATATATTTT. Amino acids: CASSQGGLGNTIYF.

The rearrangement joins TRBV6-1 to TRBJ1-1; D remains ambiguous. The length of the CDR3 is 14 residues. Trimming took off 1 base at V and 3 bases at J, with 9 bases between the two ends. Germline V CDR1 and CDR2: MNHNS, SASEGT. CDR3 DNA: TGTGCCAGCAGTGAAGAGAATTCGGACACTGAAGCTTTCTTT. As protein: CASSEENSDTEAFF.

The rearrangement joins TRBV4-1 to TRBJ1-1, with D possibly matching TRBD1 (6 bases). V shed 1 base and J shed 2 bases, with 8 bases lying between them. Germline V gene data show CDR1 as MGHRA and CDR2 as YSYEKL. The CDR3 is 14 amino acids. The CDR3 DNA sequence: TGCGCCAGCAGCCAAGTGACAGGAAACACTGAAGCTTTCTTT. Protein product: CASSQVTGNTEAFF.

The V call is TRBV7-2, the J call TRBJ1-4, with 11 nucleotides matching TRBD1. CDR3 length equals 16 residues. In germline, CDR1 is SGHTA, CDR2 FQGNSA. J lost 5 bases, V lost 1 base, and 3 bases had no gene match. CDR3 region: CASSLGTGGWNEKLFF. In DNA, the CDR3 is TGTGCCAGCAGCTTAGGGACAGGGGGCTGGAATGAAAAACTGTTTTTT.

The gene calls are TRBV5-1 and TRBJ1-5; D is undetermined. CDR3 length: 14 amino acids. Deletions cut 2 bases from V and 3 bases from J, with 9 bases between. Germline V gene data show CDR1 as SGHRS and CDR2 as YFSETQ. CDR3 nucleotides: TGCGCCAGCAGCTTAGGAGTGGCCAATCAGCCCCAGCATTTT. Translation gives CASSLGVANQPQHF.

This clone was seen just once. J is TRBJ2-7 and V is TRBV27; D possibly corresponds to TRBD1 (6 bases). V gave up 3 bases and J gave up 0 bases, with 12 bases separating them. The CDR3 covers 15 residues. Germline CDR1 and CDR2: MNHEY and SMNVEV (reference sequence). The CDR3 DNA is TGTGCCAGCAGTTTTAGCACAGGGATCTCCTACGAGCAGTACTTC. Translation gives CASSFSTGISYEQYF.

The chain couples TRBV28 to TRBJ1-2; 9 nucleotides agree with TRBD1. Unmatched junction bases numbered 9, after V lost 5 bases and J lost 5 bases. The CDR3 is 15 residues long. The V gene's germline CDR1 is MDHEN and CDR2 SYDVKM. CDR3 sequence reads: CASSIRDRVGYGYTF. The DNA for the CDR3 is TGTGCCAGCAGTATCCGGGACAGGGTCGGTTATGGCTACACCTTC.

The gene calls are TRBV4-2 and TRBJ1-2; perhaps TRBD1 as D (6 bases). From germline, CDR1 is LGHNA and CDR2 YNFKEQ. V dropped 2 bases and J dropped 0 bases, with 16 bases sitting between them. This CDR3 contains 17 residues. CDR3 nucleotides: TGTGCCAGCAGCCAACCGGATCCAGGGGCAGCTAACTATGGCTACACCTTC. This gives the protein CASSQPDPGAANYGYTF.

The J gene is TRBJ2-3, the V gene TRBV5-1; 13 positions agree with TRBD2. Losses at the gene ends were 4 bases for V and 0 bases for J; bases not matched to a gene: 8. The CDR3 spans 18 residues. Germline assignment: CDR1 SGHRS and CDR2 YFSETQ. CDR3 nucleotides: TGCGCCAGCAGCGCGAGACTAGCGGGGGGCCGTAGCACAGATACGCAGTATTTT. Translation gives CASSARLAGGRSTDTQYF. The full variable domain, in which reference TRBV5-1 and TRBJ2-3 provide the parts outside the CDR3, is KAGVTQTPRYLIKTRGQQVTLSCSPISGHRSVSWYQQTPGQGLQFLFEYFSETQRNKGNFPGRFSGRQFSNSRSEMNVSTLELGDSALYLCASSARLAGGRSTDTQYFGPGTRLTVL.

The chain uses TRBV28 and TRBJ2-5; D is ambiguous. Germline-derived CDR1 and CDR2 are MDHEN and SYDVKM. V dropped 6 bases and J dropped 5 bases, with 16 bases sitting between them. The CDR3 has 14 amino acids. The CDR3 loop reads CASSQLADSETQYF. The CDR3 region has the DNA TGTGCCAGCAGCCAGCTTGCGGATTCGGAGACCCAGTACTTC.

The chain employs TRBV5-6 and TRBJ1-6; 9 bases map to TRBD1. The CDR3 is 15 amino acids. V was pared by 0 bases and J by 10 bases, with 5 bases of the junction left unmatched. Germline-derived CDR1 and CDR2 are SGHDT and YYEEEE. The CDR3 coding sequence is TGTGCCAGCAGCTTGGTGGGGGGACAGGGATCACCCCTCCACTTT. Amino acid sequence: CASSLVGGQGSPLHF.

The chain recombines TRBV5-6 with TRBJ1-1; D uncertain. This CDR3 has 12 amino acids. The germline V gene encodes CDR1 SGHDT and CDR2 YYEEEE. V was trimmed by 2 bases and J by 4 bases, leaving 6 bases between them. Here the CDR3 DNA reads TGTGCCAGCAGCTTTTATTCCACTGAAGCTTTCTTT. It translates to CASSFYSTEAFF.

This clone was observed a single time. The DNA for the CDR3 is TGTGCCAGTAGGGACCATAAGACAGGGGTGAACACTGAAGCTTTCTTT. Its translation is CASRDHKTGVNTEAFF. V usage is TRBV19 and J usage is TRBJ1-1; 8 nucleotides agree with TRBD1. The CDR3 spans 16 residues. Germline CDR1 is LNHDA and CDR2 is SQIVND (reference sequence). After removal of 6 bases from V and 0 bases from J, the junction contained 9 bases not matched to a gene.

The V and J genes are TRBV5-1 and TRBJ2-7; 8 positions agree with TRBD1. The CDR3 consists of 15 residues. With 2 bases clipped from V and 3 bases from J, the junction kept 7 bases outside the gene matches. Germline V gene data show CDR1 as SGHRS and CDR2 as YFSETQ. CDR3 sequence (DNA): TGCGCCAGCAGCTTCCAGGGGGCTGCGAACTACGAGCAGTACTTC. This translates into CASSFQGAANYEQYF.

V and J are TRBV9 and TRBJ2-1; TRBD2 matches 8 bases. Germline CDR1 and CDR2: SGDLS and YYNGEE. J was trimmed by 12 bases and V by 0 bases; bases with no gene match: 11. CDR3 length: 15 residues. CDR3 sequence: CASSVGGGPSSGQFF. Written as DNA, the CDR3 is TGTGCCAGCAGCGTAGGCGGGGGGCCGTCCTCAGGGCAGTTCTTC. Together with reference TRBV9 and TRBJ2-1, the CDR3 gives the full variable domain: DSGVTQTPKHLITATGQRVTLRCSPRSGDLSVYWYQQSLDQGLQFLIQYYNGEERAKGNILERFSAQQFPDLHSELNLSSLELGDSALYFCASSVGGGPSSGQFFGPGTRLTVL.

The J gene is TRBJ1-1, the V gene TRBV25-1; 7 positions agree with TRBD1. The CDR3 loop spans 14 amino acids. Trimming took 6 bases from V and 2 from J; bases not matched to a gene: 6. Per the germline V gene, CDR1 is MGHDK and CDR2 is SYGVNS. The CDR3 coding sequence is TGTGCCAGCAGCCCAGACAGGGCCAACACTGAAGCTTTCTTT. Translating gives CASSPDRANTEAFF.

V is TRBV11-2 and J is TRBJ2-3, with 10 bases matching TRBD2. J lost 0 bases, V lost 8 bases, and 8 bases had no gene match. The CDR3 contains 16 residues. Germline assignment: CDR1 SGHAT and CDR2 FQNNGV. CDR3 sequence: CASLQASGGSTDTQYF. For the CDR3, the DNA is TGTGCCAGCCTTCAGGCTAGCGGGGGTAGCACAGATACGCAGTATTTT.

The chain joins TRBV6-6 to TRBJ1-5; D possibly corresponds to TRBD1 (6 bases). Per the germline V gene, CDR1 is MNHNY and CDR2 is SVGAGI (reference sequence). Trimming left V 2 bases short and J 7 bases short, with 18 bases between. This CDR3 spans 16 amino acids. The CDR3 loop is CASSYPRADSEQPQHF. CDR3 bases: TGTGCCAGCAGTTACCCCCGGGCGGACAGCGAGCAGCCCCAGCATTTT.

This chain uses TRBV9 with TRBJ1-3; TRBD1 might be the D (5 bases). CDR3 length equals 15 residues. The V and J ends lost 0 bases and 1 base respectively, with 8 bases between them. Germline loops: CDR1 SGDLS, CDR2 YYNGEE. The CDR3 region is CASSVDSGSGNTIYF. CDR3 nucleotides: TGTGCCAGCAGCGTAGACTCAGGGTCTGGAAACACCATATATTTT.

The sample holds one count of this clone. This chain connects TRBV6-5 to TRBJ2-5; 7 bases are shared with TRBD2. Germline-derived CDR1 and CDR2 are MNHEY and SVGAGI. Germline trimming cut 0 bases from V and 10 bases from J; bases unmatched to any gene: 5. The CDR3 is 13 amino acids. Written as DNA, the CDR3 is TGTGCCAGCAGTTACTCGGGGGGGACCGACCAGTACTTC. Its translation is CASSYSGGTDQYF.

V is TRBV19 and J is TRBJ2-3; 9 bases are a match to TRBD1. Losses at the gene ends were 7 bases for V and 1 base for J; bases not matched to a gene: 6. Per the germline V gene, CDR1 is LNHDA and CDR2 is SQIVND (reference sequence). CDR3 size: 15 residues. The CDR3 spells CASTHRDRGTDTQYF. The CDR3 DNA follows: TGTGCCAGTACTCACCGGGACAGGGGCACAGATACGCAGTATTTT.

CDR3 coding DNA: TGTGCCAGCAGCCGAGGCCCGGGGGAAAGCACCGGGGAGCTGTTTTTT. This codes for CASSRGPGESTGELFF. V is TRBV7-9 and J is TRBJ2-2, with D perhaps matching TRBD2 (6 bases). The V end was cut by 5 bases, the J end by 4 bases, with 17 bases between. The CDR3 consists of 16 residues. Germline lookup yields CDR1 SEHNR and CDR2 FQNEAQ (reference sequence).

The V gene is TRBV5-5, the J gene TRBJ1-2; D is uncertain. The CDR3 contains 14 residues. The ends were cut back, 0 bases at V and 5 bases at J, with 11 bases in the middle. Germline lookup yields CDR1 SGHKS and CDR2 YYEKEE (reference sequence). The CDR3 nucleotides are TGTGCCAGCAGCTTGGCCAATGTGGAGTATGGCTACACCTTC. This codes for CASSLANVEYGYTF.

V gene TRBV4-3 combines with J gene TRBJ2-3; tentative D call: TRBD1 (5 bases). The CDR3 has 16 amino acids. Germline V lookup: CDR1 LGHNA, CDR2 YSLEER. Trimming took 0 bases from V and 2 from J, leaving 12 bases between them. The CDR3 region is CASSQDSAGSTDTQYF. CDR3 bases: TGCGCCAGCAGCCAAGATTCGGCAGGGTCCACAGATACGCAGTATTTT.

The rearrangement uses TRBV6-1 and TRBJ2-3; 7 bases are shared with TRBD2. The length of the CDR3 is 16 residues. V lost 3 bases and J lost 1; bases outside the gene matches: 7. The V gene's germline CDR1 is MNHNS and CDR2 SASEGT. The CDR3 sequence is CASSEVTGGGTDTQYF. CDR3 nucleotides: TGTGCCAGCAGTGAGGTCACTGGGGGGGGCACAGATACGCAGTATTTT.

The chain combines TRBV7-2 with TRBJ2-3; TRBD1 agrees at 7 bases. The V and J ends lost 5 bases and 3 bases, in that order; junction bases with no gene match: 5. Looked up from germline, CDR1 is SGHTA and CDR2 is FQGNSA. This CDR3 has 14 amino acids. CDR3 nucleotide sequence: TGTGCCAGCAGCCTGGGACAGCCAACAGATACGCAGTATTTT. It is translated as CASSLGQPTDTQYF.